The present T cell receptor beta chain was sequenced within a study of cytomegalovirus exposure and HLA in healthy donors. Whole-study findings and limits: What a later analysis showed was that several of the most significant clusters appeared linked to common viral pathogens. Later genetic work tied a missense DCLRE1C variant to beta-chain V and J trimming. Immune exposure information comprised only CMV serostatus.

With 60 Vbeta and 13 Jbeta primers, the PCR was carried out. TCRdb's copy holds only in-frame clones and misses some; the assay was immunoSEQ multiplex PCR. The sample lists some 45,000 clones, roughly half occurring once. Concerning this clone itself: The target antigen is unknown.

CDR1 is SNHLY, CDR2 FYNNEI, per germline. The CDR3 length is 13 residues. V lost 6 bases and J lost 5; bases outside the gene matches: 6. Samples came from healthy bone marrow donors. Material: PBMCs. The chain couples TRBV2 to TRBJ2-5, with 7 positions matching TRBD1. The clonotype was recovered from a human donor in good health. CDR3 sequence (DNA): TGTGCCAGCAGGCTGACAGGGTCCGAGACCCAGTACTTC. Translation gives CASRLTGSETQYF.